A single sample is the source of the 27 T cell receptor beta chains below, sequenced in a study of neoadjuvant anti-PD-1 for oral cavity cancer. TCRdb's copy holds only in-frame clones and misses some; the assay was immunoSEQ multiplex PCR. The sample has fewer than 90,000 clones; 84% are singletons. The specimen was PBMCs, collected before nivolumab (anti-PD-1) treatment. These receptors originate from a person aged 35-79 years with oral cavity squamous cell carcinoma.

The CDR3 reads CASSFYNEQFF. CDR3 in DNA: TGTGCCAGCAGCTTCTACAATGAGCAGTTCTTC. The chain uses TRBV7-9 and TRBJ2-1; D ambiguous. V was pared by 3 bases and J by 3 bases, with 0 bases between. Per the germline V gene, CDR1 is SEHNR and CDR2 is FQNEAQ (reference sequence). The CDR3 consists of 11 residues.

This clone was picked up one time. The rearrangement links TRBV5-1 to TRBJ1-2; D perhaps matches TRBD1 (5 bases). CDR1 SGHRS and CDR2 YFSETQ come from the germline V gene. V was cut by 2 bases and J by 3 bases, with 14 bases left in between. The CDR3 sequence is 15 residues long. CDR3 sequence: CASSFSGFGYYGYTF. DNA of the CDR3: TGCGCCAGCAGCTTCTCAGGGTTTGGGTACTATGGCTACACCTTC.

The chain joins TRBV9 to TRBJ1-3; 7 bases are shared with TRBD1. The trim removed 4 bases at V and 0 bases at J, leaving 1 base unmatched. The V gene's germline CDR1 is SGDLS and CDR2 YYNGEE. The CDR3 is made up of 14 amino acids. The CDR3 reads CASSRDSSGNTIYF. The CDR3 DNA follows: TGTGCCAGCAGCAGGGACAGCTCTGGAAACACCATATATTTT.

The chain has TRBV5-5 and TRBJ2-7; D is perhaps TRBD1 (6 bases). Germline V CDR1 and CDR2: SGHKS, YYEKEE (reference sequence). With 3 bases removed from V and 6 bases from J, the gap between germline ends came to 19 bases. CDR3 length equals 15 residues. CDR3 DNA sequence: TGTGCCAGCAGCTCCCAGTGGCAGGGGCCCCTCGAGCAGTACTTC. This encodes CASSSQWQGPLEQYF.

The rearrangement uses TRBV19 and TRBJ2-2; 9 bases are a match to TRBD2. CDR3 length: 12 amino acids. After removal of 11 bases from V and 4 bases from J, the junction contained 2 bases not matched to a gene. CDR1 and CDR2 from the germline V gene are LNHDA and SQIVND (reference sequence). CDR3 in amino acids: CAASGATGELFF. In DNA form, the CDR3 reads TGTGCCGCTAGCGGGGCCACCGGGGAGCTGTTTTTT. The entire variable domain, with the rest obtained from reference TRBV19 and TRBJ2-2, is as follows: DGGITQSPKYLFRKEGQNVTLSCEQNLNHDAMYWYRQDPGQGLRLIYYSQIVNDFQKGDIAEGYSVSREKKESFPLTVTSAQKNPTAFYLCAASGATGELFFGEGSRLTVL.

The genes are TRBV10-1 and TRBJ2-3; D unclear. The CDR3 consists of 15 residues. Germline lookup yields CDR1 WNHNN and CDR2 SYGVQD (reference sequence). Trimming removed 3 bases at V and 0 bases at J, with 10 bases between. CDR3 nucleotide sequence: TGCGCCAGCAGTGATGGTGACCTAAGCACAGATACGCAGTATTTT. It codes for CASSDGDLSTDTQYF.

By share, this clone counts as medium-sized (0.01 to 0.1%). The chain combines TRBV7-9 with TRBJ2-7, with 9 bases matching TRBD2. V lost 4 bases and J lost 5; bases outside the gene matches: 12. CDR3 length: 16 residues. Germline V lookup: CDR1 SEHNR, CDR2 FQNEAQ (reference sequence). CDR3 protein: CASSSLEAGGRDEQYF. CDR3 DNA sequence: TGTGCCAGCAGCTCCCTTGAGGCGGGAGGGAGGGACGAGCAGTACTTC.

CDR3 coding DNA: TGTGCCAGCAGAGGGACAGGGGGACGGGAAAAACTGTTTTTT. This codes for CASRGTGGREKLFF. The rearrangement uses TRBV2 and TRBJ1-4; 11 positions match TRBD1. The germline V gene encodes CDR1 SNHLY and CDR2 FYNNEI. The CDR3 has 14 amino acids. Trimming removed 6 bases from V and 8 bases from J; junction bases left unmatched: 5.

The V call is TRBV5-1, the J call TRBJ1-3, with D tentatively TRBD1 (5 bases). CDR3 length: 16 amino acids. The germline V and J ends were trimmed by 4 bases and 2 bases, with 16 bases remaining between them. Germline V gene sequence: CDR1 SGHRS, CDR2 YFSETQ. The CDR3 region has the DNA TGCGCCAGCAGCGAGCCCCAGGAAGGGGCTGGAAACACCATATATTTT. This translates into CASSEPQEGAGNTIYF.

The rearrangement joins TRBV29-1 to TRBJ2-7; 10 bases align to TRBD2. The CDR3 length is 17 residues. V trimming: 4 bases; J trimming: 5 bases; junction bases outside the gene matches: 17. CDR1 is SQVTM and CDR2 is ANQGSEA in the germline V gene. The CDR3 here is CSVAGTSDPPYDDEQYF. DNA for the CDR3: TGCAGCGTTGCCGGGACTAGCGACCCTCCCTACGATGACGAGCAGTACTTC.

The V call is TRBV5-1, the J call TRBJ2-3; D perhaps matches TRBD2 (6 bases). This CDR3 comprises 15 residues. Germline V gene data show CDR1 as SGHRS and CDR2 as YFSETQ. The V end was cut by 7 bases, the J end by 2 bases, with 17 bases between. The chain's CDR3 is CASGAGLLFTDTQYF. CDR3 nucleotide sequence: TGCGCCAGCGGCGCGGGACTCCTCTTCACAGATACGCAGTATTTT.

The chain employs TRBV2 and TRBJ1-3; possible D gene TRBD1, 5 bases. With 10 bases removed from V and 0 bases from J, the gap between germline ends came to 13 bases. Germline lookup yields CDR1 SNHLY and CDR2 FYNNEI. The CDR3 sequence is 14 residues long. In DNA form, the CDR3 reads TGTGCCACTCGCTTCGGGGGCTCTGGAAACACCATATATTTT. This translates into CATRFGGSGNTIYF.

The chain is built from TRBV5-4 and TRBJ2-3; a weak D match, TRBD2 (6 bases). Germline V gives CDR1 SGHNT, CDR2 YYREEE (reference sequence). Trimming cost V 2 bases and J 6 bases, with 16 bases left between them. The CDR3 covers 15 residues. The CDR3 DNA is TGTGCCAGCAGCTTCCCGTCGCGGGACCGGGATACGCAGTATTTT. Translated: CASSFPSRDRDTQYF.

J is TRBJ1-5 and V is TRBV19; D not resolved. V was cut by 3 bases and J by 0 bases, with 6 bases left in between. Germline V gene data show CDR1 as LNHDA and CDR2 as SQIVND (reference sequence). This CDR3 has 14 amino acids. CDR3 in DNA: TGTGCCAGTAGTATTACGGATAGCAATCAGCCCCAGCATTTT. It translates to CASSITDSNQPQHF.

As to this clone: One end of the junction fails to match germline, which may point to a read error. This chain links TRBV14 with TRBJ2-2, with 8 bases matching TRBD1. This CDR3 is 17 amino acids long. CDR1 is SGHDN, CDR2 FVKESK, per germline. The CDR3 sequence is CASSQESWTGLPGELFF. CDR3 DNA sequence: TGTGCCAGCAGCCAAGAGTCCTGGACAGGGTTACCCGGGGAACTGTTTTTT.

The rearrangement joins TRBV6-1 to TRBJ2-2, with 11 nucleotides matching TRBD2. From germline, CDR1 is MNHNS and CDR2 SASEGT. The V segment lost 0 bases and the J segment 4 bases; nucleotides outside the gene matches: 4. The CDR3 runs 17 residues. The CDR3 loop is CASSEAPTSGATGELFF. CDR3 sequence (DNA): TGTGCCAGCAGTGAAGCCCCGACTAGCGGGGCCACCGGGGAGCTGTTTTTT.

J is TRBJ2-7 and V is TRBV10-3; 7 nucleotides line up with TRBD1. Per the germline V gene, CDR1 is ENHRY and CDR2 is SYGVKD. J was trimmed by 5 bases and V by 11 bases; bases with no gene match: 15. The CDR3 contains 14 residues. The CDR3 DNA reads as TGTGCCCTATCAGGTGAACGGGACAGCCACGAGCAGTACTTC. Encoded protein: CALSGERDSHEQYF.

This clone was seen a single time. CDR3: CASSDGSSGTYEQYF. The CDR3 DNA follows: TGCGCCAGCAGTGACGGGTCTAGCGGGACGTACGAGCAGTACTTC. The V gene is TRBV10-1, the J gene TRBJ2-7; 9 positions agree with TRBD2. The length of the CDR3 is 15 residues. Trimming cost V 3 bases and J 4 bases; bases outside gene matches: 7. The germline V gene has CDR1 WNHNN and CDR2 SYGVQD (reference sequence).

With respect to this clone: Within the sample, other DNA sequences also encode this same CDR3. V and J are TRBV5-1 and TRBJ2-3; 7 bases align to TRBD1. J was trimmed by 2 bases and V by 4 bases; bases with no gene match: 4. The CDR3 contains 14 residues. The germline V gene encodes CDR1 SGHRS and CDR2 YFSETQ. As DNA, the CDR3 is TGCGCCAGCAGCCTGGGACAGACCACAGATACGCAGTATTTT. This sequence encodes CASSLGQTTDTQYF. Drawing the rest from reference TRBV5-1 and TRBJ2-3, the complete variable domain is KAGVTQTPRYLIKTRGQQVTLSCSPISGHRSVSWYQQTPGQGLQFLFEYFSETQRNKGNFPGRFSGRQFSNSRSEMNVSTLELGDSALYLCASSLGQTTDTQYFGPGTRLTVL.

The V gene is TRBV2, the J gene TRBJ2-3; D gene ambiguous. In germline, CDR1 is SNHLY, CDR2 FYNNEI. This CDR3 comprises 14 residues. The V end was cut by 7 bases, the J end by 0 bases, with 11 bases between. The CDR3 sequence is CASKVGSSTDTQYF. The CDR3 DNA reads as TGTGCCAGCAAAGTAGGATCTAGCACAGATACGCAGTATTTT.

This chain joins TRBV6-5 and TRBJ1-1, with 7 bases aligning to TRBD1. The V gene end was trimmed by 6 bases and the J gene end by 6 bases; junction bases not matched to a gene: 10. CDR1 MNHEY and CDR2 SVGAGI come from the germline V gene. This CDR3 has 14 residues. The CDR3 spells CASSQRTGNAEAFF. In DNA form, the CDR3 reads TGTGCCAGCAGCCAGAGGACAGGAAATGCTGAAGCTTTCTTT.

This clone was counted only a few times. The rearrangement uses TRBV5-8 and TRBJ2-3, with 13 bases that match TRBD2. Germline assignment: CDR1 SGHTS and CDR2 YDEGEE. The CDR3 totals 17 residues. The junction had 8 bases not matched to a gene; V was cut back by 5 bases and J by 2 bases. CDR3 in DNA: TGTGCCAGCAGGTTTGGGACTAGCGGGAAGAACACAGATACGCAGTATTTT. Encoded protein: CASRFGTSGKNTDTQYF.

The chain carries TRBV5-5 and TRBJ1-4; D unclear. This CDR3 is 14 amino acids long. Germline assignment: CDR1 SGHKS and CDR2 YYEKEE (reference sequence). The V and J ends lost 7 bases and 7 bases respectively, with 17 bases between them. The chain's CDR3 is CASRKAGLGEKLFF. The CDR3 DNA reads as TGTGCCAGCCGCAAAGCTGGGCTTGGTGAAAAACTGTTTTTT. Supplemented by reference TRBV5-5 and TRBJ1-4, the full variable domain reads DAGVTQSPTHLIKTRGQQVTLRCSPISGHKSVSWYQQVLGQGPQFIFQYYEKEERGRGNFPDRFSARQFPNYSSELNVNALLLGDSALYLCASRKAGLGEKLFFGSGTQLSVL.

This rearrangement joins TRBV5-4 to TRBJ2-6, with D possibly matching TRBD2 (6 bases). Germline CDR1 SGHNT, CDR2 YYREEE (reference sequence). CDR3 length: 18 residues. Between the trimmed V and J ends, which lost 1 base and 1 base, there was a span of 15 bases. CDR3 nucleotides: TGTGCCAGCAGCTTGTTTCTTTCGGGGAGGTCTGGGGCCAACGTCCTGACTTTC. Protein sequence: CASSLFLSGRSGANVLTF.

This chain joins TRBV7-6 and TRBJ2-1; 12 bases map to TRBD2. Germline V lookup: CDR1 SGHVS, CDR2 FNYEAQ. This CDR3 has 17 residues. Losses at the gene ends were 2 bases for V and 5 bases for J; bases not matched to a gene: 7. CDR3 DNA: TGTGCCAGCAGCTTATCTCCTGGGACTAGCGGGCACAATGAGCAGTTCTTC. Translation: CASSLSPGTSGHNEQFF. The full variable domain, in which reference TRBV7-6 and TRBJ2-1 provide the parts outside the CDR3, is GAGVSQSPRYKVTKRGQDVALRCDPISGHVSLYWYRQALGQGPEFLTYFNYEAQQDKSGLPNDRFSAERPEGSISTLTIQRTEQRDSAMYRCASSLSPGTSGHNEQFFGPGTRLTVL.

Here the CDR3 reads CASRDPSSGANVLTF. In nucleotides, the CDR3 is TGTGCCAGCAGAGACCCCAGCTCTGGGGCCAACGTCCTGACTTTC. V usage is TRBV19 and J usage is TRBJ2-6; no firm D call. The CDR3 contains 15 residues. With 9 bases removed from V and 0 bases from J, the gap between germline ends came to 12 bases. The V gene's germline CDR1 is LNHDA and CDR2 SQIVND (reference sequence).

V gene TRBV7-9 combines with J gene TRBJ1-2; 9 bases line up with TRBD1. The CDR3 runs 14 residues. The trim removed 6 bases at V and 8 bases at J, leaving 10 bases unmatched. Germline-derived CDR1 and CDR2 are SEHNR and FQNEAQ (reference sequence). The CDR3 reads CASRTGQGWPGYTF. As DNA, the CDR3 is TGTGCCAGCAGAACGGGACAGGGTTGGCCCGGCTACACCTTC.